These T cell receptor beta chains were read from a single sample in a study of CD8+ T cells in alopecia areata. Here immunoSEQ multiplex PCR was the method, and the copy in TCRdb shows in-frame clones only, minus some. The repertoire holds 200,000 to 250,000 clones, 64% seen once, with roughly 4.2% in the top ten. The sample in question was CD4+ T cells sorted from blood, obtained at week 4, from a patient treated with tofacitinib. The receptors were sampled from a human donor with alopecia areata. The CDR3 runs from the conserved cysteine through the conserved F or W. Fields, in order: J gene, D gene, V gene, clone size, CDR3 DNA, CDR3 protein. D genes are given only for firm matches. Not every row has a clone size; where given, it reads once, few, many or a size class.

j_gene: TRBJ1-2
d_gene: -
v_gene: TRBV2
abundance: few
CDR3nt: TGTGCCAGCAGAAGTATCAGGGAGGGGGAGACCTTC
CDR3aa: CASRSIREGETF

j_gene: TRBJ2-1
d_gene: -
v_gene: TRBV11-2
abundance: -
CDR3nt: TGTGCCAGCAGCCCCATCAATGAGCAGTTCTTC
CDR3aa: CASSPINEQFF

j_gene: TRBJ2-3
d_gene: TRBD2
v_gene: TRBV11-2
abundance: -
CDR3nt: TGTGCCAGCAGCCCAGGGACTAGCGGGGGGGAGGGAGATACGCAGTATTTT
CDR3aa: CASSPGTSGGEGDTQYF

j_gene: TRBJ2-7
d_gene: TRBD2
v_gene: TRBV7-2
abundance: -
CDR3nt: TGTGCCAGCAGTTATCACAGCGGGGGCTCCTCGGGGGAGCAGTACTTC
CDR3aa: CASSYHSGGSSGEQYF

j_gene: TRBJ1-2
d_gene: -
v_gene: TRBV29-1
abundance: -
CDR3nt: TGCAGCGTCATGACCCTTCCGGGGGGCTACACCTTC
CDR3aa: CSVMTLPGGYTF

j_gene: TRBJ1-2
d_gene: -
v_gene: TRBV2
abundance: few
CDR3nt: TGTGCCAGCAGTGAAGCGGAGTCTAGGAGCTATGGCTACACCTTC
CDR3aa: CASSEAESRSYGYTF

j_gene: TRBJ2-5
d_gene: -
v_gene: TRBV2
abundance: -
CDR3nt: TGTGCCAGCAGTGATGTAGTAGGCGAGACCCAGTACTTC
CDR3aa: CASSDVVGETQYF

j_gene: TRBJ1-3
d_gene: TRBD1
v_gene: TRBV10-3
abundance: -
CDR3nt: TGTGCCACCGAAGGACAGGGCGTTGGAAACACCATATATTTT
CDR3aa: CATEGQGVGNTIYF

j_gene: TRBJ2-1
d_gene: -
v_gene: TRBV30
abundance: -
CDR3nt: TGTGCCTGGAGTGTAAGCCATGAGCAGTTCTTC
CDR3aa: CAWSVSHEQFF

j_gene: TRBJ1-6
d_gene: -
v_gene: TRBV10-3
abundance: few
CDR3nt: TGTGCCATCAGTGACAAGGGGAATTCACCCCTCCACTTT
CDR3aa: CAISDKGNSPLHF

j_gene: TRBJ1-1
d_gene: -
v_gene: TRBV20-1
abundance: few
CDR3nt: TGCAGTGCTAGAGAGTGGCCTGAAGCTTTCTTT
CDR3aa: CSAREWPEAFF

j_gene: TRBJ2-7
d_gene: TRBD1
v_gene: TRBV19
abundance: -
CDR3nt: TGTGCCAGTAGTGTCACAGGGGGTATCTCCTACGAGCAGTACTTC
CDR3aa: CASSVTGGISYEQYF

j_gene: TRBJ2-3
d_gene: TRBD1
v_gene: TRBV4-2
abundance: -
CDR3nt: TGTGCCAGCAGCCCGCGGACAGGGGAACCCCCAGATACGCAGTATTTT
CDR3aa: CASSPRTGEPPDTQYF

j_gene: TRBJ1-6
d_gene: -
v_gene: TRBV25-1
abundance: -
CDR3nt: TGTGCCACCCAGGAGGGAAATTCACCCCTCCACTTT
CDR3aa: CATQEGNSPLHF

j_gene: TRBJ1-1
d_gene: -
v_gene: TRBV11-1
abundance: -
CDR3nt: TGTGCCAGCAGCTTAGGCTCCCCGAGCACTGAAGCTTTCTTT
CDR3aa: CASSLGSPSTEAFF

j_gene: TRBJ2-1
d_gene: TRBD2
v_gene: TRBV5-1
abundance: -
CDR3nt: TGCGCCAGCAGCCAGACTAGCGGGGGCTCCTACAATGAGCAGTTCTTC
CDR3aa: CASSQTSGGSYNEQFF

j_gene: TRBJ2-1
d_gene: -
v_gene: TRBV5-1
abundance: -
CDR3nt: TGCGCCAGCAGTTCCGGGGGCTCCTACAATGAGCAGTTCTTC
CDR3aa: CASSSGGSYNEQFF

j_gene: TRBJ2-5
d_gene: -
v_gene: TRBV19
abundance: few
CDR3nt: TGTGCCAGTAGTACAATCCTGTCGGGCCGAGTGGGAGAGACCCAGTACTTC
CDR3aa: CASSTILSGRVGETQYF

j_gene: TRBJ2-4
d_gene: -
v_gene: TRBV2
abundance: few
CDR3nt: TGTGCCAGCAGTGTTCTTGACATTCAGTACTTC
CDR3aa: CASSVLDIQYF

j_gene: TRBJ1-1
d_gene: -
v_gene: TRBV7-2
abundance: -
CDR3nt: TGTGCCAGCCGGCCCGTGGAAGGGAACACTGAAGCTTTCTTT
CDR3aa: CASRPVEGNTEAFF

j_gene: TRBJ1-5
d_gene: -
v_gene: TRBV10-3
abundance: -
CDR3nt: TGTGCCACCGCTCAGAGCCACGGCAATCAGCCCCAGCATTTT
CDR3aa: CATAQSHGNQPQHF

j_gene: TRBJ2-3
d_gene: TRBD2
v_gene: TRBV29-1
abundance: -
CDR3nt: TGCAGCGTTACACCCGCCCGGGGGGGTGGCACAGATACGCAGTATTTT
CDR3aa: CSVTPARGGGTDTQYF

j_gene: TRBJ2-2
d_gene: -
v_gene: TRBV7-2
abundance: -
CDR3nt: TGTGCCAGCAGCTTACACAGGCCGAACACCGGGGAGCTGTTTTTT
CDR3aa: CASSLHRPNTGELFF

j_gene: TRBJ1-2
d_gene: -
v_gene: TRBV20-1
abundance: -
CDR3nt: TGCAGTGCTGGGGACATAGATGGCTACACCTTC
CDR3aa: CSAGDIDGYTF

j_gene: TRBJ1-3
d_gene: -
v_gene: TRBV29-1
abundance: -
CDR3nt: TGCAGCGTTGAAGATCGCGGTCATTCTGGAAACACCATATATTTT
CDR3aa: CSVEDRGHSGNTIYF

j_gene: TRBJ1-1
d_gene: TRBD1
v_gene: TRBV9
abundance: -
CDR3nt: TGTGCCAGCAGCGTAGGCTTTACAGGGGCGACTGAAGCTTTCTTT
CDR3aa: CASSVGFTGATEAFF

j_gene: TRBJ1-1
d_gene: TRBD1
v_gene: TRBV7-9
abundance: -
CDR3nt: TGTGCCAGCAGCGGCCGACAGGGGAACACTGAAGCTTTCTTT
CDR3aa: CASSGRQGNTEAFF

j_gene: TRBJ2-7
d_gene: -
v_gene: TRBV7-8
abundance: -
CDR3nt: TGTGCCAGCAGCTTAATTGTTGGGCCGTTCTCCTACGAGCAGTACTTC
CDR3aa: CASSLIVGPFSYEQYF

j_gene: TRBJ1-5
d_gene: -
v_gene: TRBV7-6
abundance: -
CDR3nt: TGTGCCAGCAGCTTAGCGGCTTCAGGGGTCAGCCAGCCCCAGCATTTT
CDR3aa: CASSLAASGVSQPQHF

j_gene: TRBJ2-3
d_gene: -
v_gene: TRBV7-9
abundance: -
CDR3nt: TGTGCCAGCGGGAGGAGCACAGATACGCAGTATTTT
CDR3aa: CASGRSTDTQYF

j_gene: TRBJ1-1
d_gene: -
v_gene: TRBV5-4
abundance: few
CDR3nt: TGTGCCAGCAGCCCCGTCCCCCTAAGAGTCACTGAAGCTTTCTTT
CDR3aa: CASSPVPLRVTEAFF

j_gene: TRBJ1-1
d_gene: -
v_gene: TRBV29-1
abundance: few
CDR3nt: TGCAGCGCTCAAAGTTTGAACACTGAAGCTTTCTTT
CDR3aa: CSAQSLNTEAFF

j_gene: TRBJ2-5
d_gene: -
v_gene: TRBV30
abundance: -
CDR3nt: TGTGCCTGGAGTGTATGGGGGGGGCCTAGCCAAGAGACCCAGTACTTC
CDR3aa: CAWSVWGGPSQETQYF

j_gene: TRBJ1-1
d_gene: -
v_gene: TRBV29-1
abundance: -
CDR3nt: TGCAGCGTTGAAACAGGACTGGCTGAAGCTTTCTTT
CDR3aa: CSVETGLAEAFF

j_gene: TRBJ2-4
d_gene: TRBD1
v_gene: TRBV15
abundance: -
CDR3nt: TGTGCCACCAGTAGGGACAGCACACTAGCCAAAAACATTCAGTACTTC
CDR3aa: CATSRDSTLAKNIQYF

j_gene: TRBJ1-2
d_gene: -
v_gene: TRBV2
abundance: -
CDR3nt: TGTGCCAGCAGTGAAGACGCTGCTGGTGGCTACACCTTC
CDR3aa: CASSEDAAGGYTF

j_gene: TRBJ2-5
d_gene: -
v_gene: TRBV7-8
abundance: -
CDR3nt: TGTGCCAGCAGCTTAGTAGGAATTACTAGCCGGGAGACCCAGTACTTC
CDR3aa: CASSLVGITSRETQYF

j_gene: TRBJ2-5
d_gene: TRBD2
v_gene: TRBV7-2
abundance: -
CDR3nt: TGTGCCAGCAGCCAGACTAGCTGGGAGACCCAGTACTTC
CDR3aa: CASSQTSWETQYF

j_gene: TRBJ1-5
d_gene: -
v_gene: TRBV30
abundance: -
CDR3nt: TGTGCCTGGAGTAACAGCAATCAGCCCCAGCATTTT
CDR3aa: CAWSNSNQPQHF

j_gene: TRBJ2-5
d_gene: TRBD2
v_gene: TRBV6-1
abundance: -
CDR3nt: TGTGCCAGCAGTGAAACTAGCGGGGGTTGGGAGACCCAGTACTTC
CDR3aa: CASSETSGGWETQYF

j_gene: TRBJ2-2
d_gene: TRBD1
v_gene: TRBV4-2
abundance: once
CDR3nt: TGTGCCAGCAGCCCATGGACAGGGCGGGGCGGGGAGCTGTTTTTT
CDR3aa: CASSPWTGRGGELFF

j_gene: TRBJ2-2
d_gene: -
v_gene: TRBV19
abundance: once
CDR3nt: TGTGCCACCATCAACCCGGGACGGGGCACCGGGGAGCTGTTTTTT
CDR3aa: CATINPGRGTGELFF

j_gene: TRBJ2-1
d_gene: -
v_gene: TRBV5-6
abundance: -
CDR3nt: TGTGCCCCCCGGGGGAGTGGCTCCTACAATGAGCAGTTCTTC
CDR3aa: CAPRGSGSYNEQFF